These T cell receptor beta chains were read from a single sample in a study of cytomegalovirus exposure and HLA in healthy donors. Using immunoSEQ multiplex PCR, the repertoire was profiled, and TCRdb retains in-frame clones only, with some absent. The sample consists of about 190,000 clones, approximately 83% of them appearing once. Source material: PBMCs. These TCRs come from a boy younger than 10 in good health and CMV-seronegative. CDR3s include the opening cysteine and the closing phenylalanine or tryptophan. A D gene is named only where the DNA matches it firmly. The size entry is marked missing in some rows and otherwise reads once, few, many or a size class.

d_gene: NA; j_gene: TRBJ1-1; v_gene: TRBV6-6; abundance: NA; CDR3aa: CASTPRRGTEAFF; CDR3nt: TGTGCCAGCACCCCCCGCCGGGGGACTGAAGCTTTCTTT
d_gene: NA; j_gene: TRBJ1-6; v_gene: TRBV7-2; abundance: NA; CDR3aa: CASSLTRGPNSPLHF; CDR3nt: TGTGCCAGCAGCTTGACCAGGGGACCTAATTCACCCCTCCACTTT
d_gene: TRBD1; j_gene: TRBJ1-2; v_gene: TRBV11-2; abundance: NA; CDR3aa: CASSSRTGDYGYTF; CDR3nt: TGTGCCAGCAGCTCGAGGACAGGGGACTATGGCTACACCTTC
d_gene: NA; j_gene: TRBJ1-3; v_gene: TRBV4-2; abundance: once; CDR3aa: CASSQVEGVSGNTIYF; CDR3nt: TGTGCCAGCAGCCAAGTGGAGGGAGTCTCTGGAAACACCATATATTTT
d_gene: NA; j_gene: TRBJ1-2; v_gene: TRBV9; abundance: NA; CDR3aa: CASSGAGNYGYTF; CDR3nt: TGTGCCAGCAGCGGAGCAGGGAACTATGGCTACACCTTC
d_gene: NA; j_gene: TRBJ2-5; v_gene: TRBV18; abundance: NA; CDR3aa: CASSPPSEETQYF; CDR3nt: TGTGCCAGCTCACCGCCGAGTGAAGAGACCCAGTACTTC
d_gene: NA; j_gene: TRBJ2-5; v_gene: TRBV15; abundance: once; CDR3aa: CATSSTFGTFKETQYF; CDR3nt: TGTGCCACCAGCAGTACCTTCGGGACTTTTAAAGAGACCCAGTACTTC
d_gene: NA; j_gene: TRBJ1-2; v_gene: TRBV9; abundance: NA; CDR3aa: CASSVGENLNYGYTF; CDR3nt: TGTGCCAGCAGCGTTGGGGAGAACCTTAACTATGGCTACACCTTC
d_gene: TRBD1; j_gene: TRBJ1-5; v_gene: TRBV6-6; abundance: once; CDR3aa: CASSYTRDREQPQHF; CDR3nt: TGTGCCAGCAGTTACACCCGGGACAGGGAGCAGCCCCAGCATTTT
d_gene: TRBD1; j_gene: TRBJ2-1; v_gene: TRBV7-8; abundance: NA; CDR3aa: CASSSYRDRHYNEQFF; CDR3nt: TGTGCCAGCAGCTCGTACCGGGACAGACATTACAATGAGCAGTTCTTC
d_gene: NA; j_gene: TRBJ2-5; v_gene: TRBV7-2; abundance: once; CDR3aa: CASRRVGAPGETQYF; CDR3nt: TGTGCCAGCCGCAGGGTGGGGGCTCCAGGAGAGACCCAGTACTTC
d_gene: TRBD2; j_gene: TRBJ2-2; v_gene: TRBV29-1; abundance: NA; CDR3aa: CSVVDSGRTNTGELFF; CDR3nt: TGCAGCGTTGTGGATAGCGGGAGAACGAACACCGGGGAGCTGTTTTTT
d_gene: NA; j_gene: TRBJ2-7; v_gene: TRBV5-8; abundance: NA; CDR3aa: CASSGRTAQEGEQYF; CDR3nt: TGTGCCAGCAGCGGCCGGACAGCCCAAGAAGGCGAGCAGTACTTC
d_gene: TRBD1; j_gene: TRBJ1-5; v_gene: TRBV5-6; abundance: NA; CDR3aa: CASSGGQGNQPQHF; CDR3nt: TGTGCCAGCAGCGGCGGACAGGGCAATCAGCCCCAGCATTTT
d_gene: NA; j_gene: TRBJ2-1; v_gene: TRBV15; abundance: NA; CDR3aa: CATSRFDSFNEQFF; CDR3nt: TGTGCCACCAGCAGATTCGACTCGTTTAATGAGCAGTTCTTC
d_gene: TRBD1; j_gene: TRBJ2-1; v_gene: TRBV30; abundance: NA; CDR3aa: CAWLQGDEVGEQFF; CDR3nt: TGTGCCTGGTTGCAGGGGGACGAGGTTGGTGAGCAGTTCTTC
d_gene: TRBD2; j_gene: TRBJ2-3; v_gene: TRBV13; abundance: NA; CDR3aa: CASSLQGLAGGDTQYF; CDR3nt: TGTGCCAGCAGCTTACAAGGACTAGCGGGAGGAGATACGCAGTATTTT
d_gene: TRBD2; j_gene: TRBJ2-1; v_gene: TRBV4-2; abundance: NA; CDR3aa: CASSRELAGGPVDNEQFF; CDR3nt: TGTGCCAGCAGCCGGGAACTAGCGGGGGGGCCGGTTGACAATGAGCAGTTCTTC
d_gene: TRBD1; j_gene: TRBJ1-1; v_gene: TRBV2; abundance: NA; CDR3aa: CASRGKTGPTEAFF; CDR3nt: TGTGCCAGCAGGGGGAAGACAGGGCCGACTGAAGCTTTCTTT
d_gene: NA; j_gene: TRBJ2-1; v_gene: TRBV5-4; abundance: NA; CDR3aa: CASSPTEAHNEQFF; CDR3nt: TGTGCCAGCAGCCCTACGGAGGCACACAATGAGCAGTTCTTC
d_gene: NA; j_gene: TRBJ2-3; v_gene: TRBV7-2; abundance: few; CDR3aa: CASSLRGIRTDTQYF; CDR3nt: TGTGCCAGCAGCTTGAGGGGGATTCGCACAGATACGCAGTATTTT
d_gene: NA; j_gene: TRBJ2-6; v_gene: TRBV5-1; abundance: NA; CDR3aa: CASSVREIAGANVLTF; CDR3nt: TGCGCCAGCAGTGTTCGGGAAATCGCTGGGGCCAACGTCCTGACTTTC
d_gene: TRBD1; j_gene: TRBJ2-5; v_gene: TRBV19; abundance: NA; CDR3aa: CASSIRGRGETQYF; CDR3nt: TGTGCCAGTAGTATCAGGGGGCGGGGAGAGACCCAGTACTTC
d_gene: TRBD1; j_gene: TRBJ2-5; v_gene: TRBV25-1; abundance: NA; CDR3aa: CASSEGGTASETQYF; CDR3nt: TGTGCCAGCAGTGAAGGTGGGACAGCCTCCGAGACCCAGTACTTC
d_gene: TRBD2; j_gene: TRBJ2-1; v_gene: TRBV4-1; abundance: few; CDR3aa: CASSQEASGLSSYNEQFF; CDR3nt: TGCGCCAGCAGCCAAGAGGCTAGCGGGTTGAGCTCCTACAATGAGCAGTTCTTC